The rows below give T cell receptor beta chains drawn from one sample of a study of T cells in Graves' hyperthyroidism and ophthalmopathy. In TCRdb, the multiplex PCR reads were re-called with MiXCR into one record per CDR3 protein. The data show around 600,000 distinct CDR3 sequences, around 16% seen once. Sequencing was performed on blood. Every receptor here comes from a woman in her thirties or forties with Graves' ophthalmopathy. The CDR3 runs from the conserved cysteine through the conserved F or W. The D gene is left open where the match is weak. The size of a clone is reported for some rows only, either as once, few or many, or as a class for expanded clones.

size	J	V	D	DNA	CDR3
many	TRBJ1-1	TRBV12-3/TRBV12-4	TRBD1	TGTGCCAGCAGTCTCCGGGACAGGGGGAGGTCTGAAGCTTTCTTT	CASSLRDRGRSEAFF
-	TRBJ1-5	TRBV6-1	TRBD1	TGTGCCAGCGGGGACAGGGGGTTGGTTCAGCCCCAGCATTTT	CASGDRGLVQPQHF
-	TRBJ2-1	TRBV4-1	TRBD1	TGCGCCAGCAGCCAGCCGGGACAGGGCTACAATGAGCAGTTCTTC	CASSQPGQGYNEQFF
few	TRBJ2-5	TRBV5-1	TRBD2	TGCGCCAGCAGCAAGGGACTAGCGGGAGCCCGGGAGACCCAGTACTTC	CASSKGLAGARETQYF
many	TRBJ1-4	TRBV3-1	-	TGTGCCAGCAGCCAAGATCTGACGGTTGAAAAACTGTTTTTT	CASSQDLTVEKLFF
many	TRBJ2-2	TRBV11-2	-	TGTGCCAGCAGCTTAGTGGAGACCGGGGAGCTGTTTTTT	CASSLVETGELFF
many	TRBJ2-3	TRBV18	TRBD2	TGTGCCAGCTCACCGCGAGCGGGAGGGCGTAAAGATACGCAGTATTTT	CASSPRAGGRKDTQYF
-	TRBJ2-1	TRBV3-1	TRBD2	TGTGCCAGCAGCCAAGGATCGGGACTAGGGGAGTTCTTC	CASSQGSGLGEFF
many	TRBJ1-1	TRBV27	TRBD1	TGTGCCAGCAGTACCGGGACAGGGATGTCGGACACTGAAGCTTTCTTT	CASSTGTGMSDTEAFF
few	TRBJ1-2	TRBV15	-	TGTGCCACCAGCAGAGATCCCGGGGCCGTTGGCTACACCTTC	CATSRDPGAVGYTF
many	TRBJ1-3	TRBV6-1	-	TGTGCCAGCAGTGGACAGGCCAACTCTGGAAACACCATATATTTT	CASSGQANSGNTIYF
-	TRBJ2-4	TRBV6-5	-	TGTGCCAGCAGTTACGGCCCGGGACCAAAAAACATTCAGTACTTC	CASSYGPGPKNIQYF
few	TRBJ1-2	TRBV30	TRBD1	TGTGCCTCCCCAACAAGGACAGGCAATGGCTACACCTTC	CASPTRTGNGYTF
many	TRBJ2-5	TRBV7-2	TRBD1	TGTGCCAGCAGCCCCCGCTTCCGCGACAGGGAAGAGACCCAGTACTTC	CASSPRFRDREETQYF
-	TRBJ2-5	TRBV5-1	TRBD2	TGCGCCAGCAGCTTGGCCTTGACTAGCGGGGAGGCCCAGTACTTC	CASSLALTSGEAQYF
-	TRBJ2-3	TRBV19	TRBD2	TGTGCCAGTAGTATCGGCCTAGCGGGAGAAGATACGCAGTATTTT	CASSIGLAGEDTQYF
once	TRBJ1-3	TRBV18	-	TGTGCCAGCTCCCCAAATGATGGAAACACCATATATTTT	CASSPNDGNTIYF
many	TRBJ2-1	TRBV7-3	TRBD1	TGTGCCAGCAGCTTAAGCCAGGGGGACAATGAGCAGTTCTTC	CASSLSQGDNEQFF